This TCR beta chain was captured by sequencing in a study of post-analysis software for immune sequencing data. Researchers reported that TCR beta cDNA libraries carried unique molecular identifiers. TCRdb fed the PCR reads into MiXCR, producing one record per CDR3 protein. The table lists around 160,000 distinct CDR3 sequences, about 34% of them singletons. This clonotype was recorded many times. CDR3 size: 15 residues. With 0 bases clipped from V and 8 bases from J, the junction kept 6 bases outside the gene matches. CDR1 and CDR2 from the germline V gene are LNHNV and YYDKDF (reference sequence). The source is a girl aged 10-17 years with multiple sclerosis. Here the sequenced sample was blood, taken after autologous hematopoietic stem cell transplantation. The rearrangement links TRBV15 to TRBJ2-4; TRBD2 aligns across 8 bases. The CDR3 DNA reads as TGTGCCACCAGCAGAGAAGGGCGGGAGGAGGACATTCAGTACTTC. The encoded protein is CATSREGREEDIQYF.